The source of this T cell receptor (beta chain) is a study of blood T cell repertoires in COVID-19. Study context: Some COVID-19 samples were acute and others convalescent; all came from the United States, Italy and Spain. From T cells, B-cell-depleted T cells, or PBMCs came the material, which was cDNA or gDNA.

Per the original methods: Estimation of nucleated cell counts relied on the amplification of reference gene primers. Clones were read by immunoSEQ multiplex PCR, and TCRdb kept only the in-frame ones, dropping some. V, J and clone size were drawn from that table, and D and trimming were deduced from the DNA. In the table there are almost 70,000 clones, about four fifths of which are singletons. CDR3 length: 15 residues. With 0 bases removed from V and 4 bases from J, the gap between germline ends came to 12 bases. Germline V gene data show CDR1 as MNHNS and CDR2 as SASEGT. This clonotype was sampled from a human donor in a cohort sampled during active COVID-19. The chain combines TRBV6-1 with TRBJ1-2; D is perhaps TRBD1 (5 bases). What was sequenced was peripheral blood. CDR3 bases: TGTGCCAGCAGTGAAGCGCGGGGCGGGGTCTATGGCTACACCTTC. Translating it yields CASSEARGGVYGYTF.